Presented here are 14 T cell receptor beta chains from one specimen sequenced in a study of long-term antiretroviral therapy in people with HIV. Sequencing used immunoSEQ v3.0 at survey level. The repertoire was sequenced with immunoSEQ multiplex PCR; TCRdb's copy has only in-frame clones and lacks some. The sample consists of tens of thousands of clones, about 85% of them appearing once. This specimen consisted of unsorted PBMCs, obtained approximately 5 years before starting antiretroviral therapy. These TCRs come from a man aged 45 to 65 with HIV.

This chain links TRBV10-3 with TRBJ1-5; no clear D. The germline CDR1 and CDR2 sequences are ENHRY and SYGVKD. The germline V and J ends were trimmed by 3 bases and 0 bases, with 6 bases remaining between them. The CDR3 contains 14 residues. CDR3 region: CAISDSYSNQPQHF. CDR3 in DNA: TGTGCCATCAGTGACAGCTATAGCAATCAGCCCCAGCATTTT.

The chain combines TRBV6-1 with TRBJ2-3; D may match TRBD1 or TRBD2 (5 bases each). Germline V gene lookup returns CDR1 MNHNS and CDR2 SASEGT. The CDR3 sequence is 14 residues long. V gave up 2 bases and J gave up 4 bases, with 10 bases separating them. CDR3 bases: TGTGCCAGCAGTGAAACGGGACGCGCAGATACGCAGTATTTT. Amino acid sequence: CASSETGRADTQYF.

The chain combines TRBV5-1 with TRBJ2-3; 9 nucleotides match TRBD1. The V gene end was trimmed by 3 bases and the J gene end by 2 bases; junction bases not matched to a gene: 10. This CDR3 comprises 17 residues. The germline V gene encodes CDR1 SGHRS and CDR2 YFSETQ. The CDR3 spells CASSSGGTGWNTDTQYF. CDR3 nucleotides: TGCGCCAGCAGCTCAGGTGGGACAGGGTGGAACACAGATACGCAGTATTTT. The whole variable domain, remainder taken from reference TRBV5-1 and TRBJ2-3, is KAGVTQTPRYLIKTRGQQVTLSCSPISGHRSVSWYQQTPGQGLQFLFEYFSETQRNKGNFPGRFSGRQFSNSRSEMNVSTLELGDSALYLCASSSGGTGWNTDTQYFGPGTRLTVL.

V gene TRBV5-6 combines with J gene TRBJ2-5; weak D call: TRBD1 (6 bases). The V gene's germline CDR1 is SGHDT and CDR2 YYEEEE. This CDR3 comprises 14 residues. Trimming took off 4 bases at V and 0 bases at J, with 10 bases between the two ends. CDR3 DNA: TGTGCCAGCAGCAGGCGGACAGACCAAGAGACCCAGTACTTC. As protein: CASSRRTDQETQYF.

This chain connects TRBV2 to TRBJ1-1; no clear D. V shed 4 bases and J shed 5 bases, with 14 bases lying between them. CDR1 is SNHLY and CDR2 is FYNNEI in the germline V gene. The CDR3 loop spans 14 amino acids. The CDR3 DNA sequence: TGTGCCAGCAGTGTCGAGGTTTTCGGGACTGAAGCTTTCTTT. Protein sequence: CASSVEVFGTEAFF.

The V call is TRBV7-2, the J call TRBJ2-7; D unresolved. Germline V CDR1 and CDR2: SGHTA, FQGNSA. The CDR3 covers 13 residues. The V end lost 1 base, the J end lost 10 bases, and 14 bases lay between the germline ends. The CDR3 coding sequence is TGTGCCAGCAGCTTAGTCGGTAAGGGCTATCAGTACTTC. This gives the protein CASSLVGKGYQYF.

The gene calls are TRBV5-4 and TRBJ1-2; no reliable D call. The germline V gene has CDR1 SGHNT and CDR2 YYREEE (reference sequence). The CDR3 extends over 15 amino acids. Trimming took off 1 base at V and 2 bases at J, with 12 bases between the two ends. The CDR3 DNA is TGTGCCAGCAGCTTGCAAACGCCCCAAAACTATGGCTACACCTTC. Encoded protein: CASSLQTPQNYGYTF.

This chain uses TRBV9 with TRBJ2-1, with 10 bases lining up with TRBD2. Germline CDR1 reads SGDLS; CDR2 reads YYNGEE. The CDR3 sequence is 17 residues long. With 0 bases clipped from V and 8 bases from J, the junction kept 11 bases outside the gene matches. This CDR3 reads CASSVDPAGGLLHEQFF. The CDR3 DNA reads TGTGCCAGCAGCGTAGACCCAGCGGGGGGGCTTTTGCATGAGCAGTTCTTC.

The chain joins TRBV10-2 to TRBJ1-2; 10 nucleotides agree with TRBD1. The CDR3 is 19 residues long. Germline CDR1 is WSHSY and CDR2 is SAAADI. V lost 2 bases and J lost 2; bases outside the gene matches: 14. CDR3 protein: CASSEGDRGSYRPNYGYTF. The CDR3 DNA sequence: TGCGCCAGCAGTGAGGGGGACAGGGGAAGTTATCGTCCCAACTATGGCTACACCTTC.

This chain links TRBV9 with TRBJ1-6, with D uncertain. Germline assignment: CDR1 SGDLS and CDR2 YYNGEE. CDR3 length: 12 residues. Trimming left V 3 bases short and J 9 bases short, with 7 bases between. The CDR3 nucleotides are TGTGCCAGCAGCGGGAGATCTTCACCCCTCCACTTT. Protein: CASSGRSSPLHF.

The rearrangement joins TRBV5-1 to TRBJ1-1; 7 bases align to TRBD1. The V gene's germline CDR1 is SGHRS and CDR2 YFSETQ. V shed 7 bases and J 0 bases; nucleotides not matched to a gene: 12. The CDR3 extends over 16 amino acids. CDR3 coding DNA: TGCGCCAGCTCCCCGAATGAGGGGGCTCTGAACACTGAAGCTTTCTTT. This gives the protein CASSPNEGALNTEAFF.

CDR3 in amino acids: CASSSEVLEANVLTF. CDR3 DNA sequence: TGTGCCAGCAGCTCGGAGGTGTTAGAGGCCAACGTCCTGACTTTC. The V gene is TRBV7-6, the J gene TRBJ2-6; D might be TRBD2 (5 bases). The CDR3 spans 15 residues. Between the trimmed V and J ends, which lost 4 bases and 6 bases, there was a span of 13 bases. Germline-derived CDR1 and CDR2 are SGHVS and FNYEAQ.

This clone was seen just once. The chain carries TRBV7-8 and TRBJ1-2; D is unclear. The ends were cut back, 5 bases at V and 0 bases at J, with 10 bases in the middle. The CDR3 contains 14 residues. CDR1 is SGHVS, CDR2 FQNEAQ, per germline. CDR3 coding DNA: TGTGCCAGCAGCCCATATAATGCTAACTATGGCTACACCTTC. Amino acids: CASSPYNANYGYTF. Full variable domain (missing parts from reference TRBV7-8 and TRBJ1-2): GAGVSQSPRYKVAKRGQDVALRCDPISGHVSLFWYQQALGQGPEFLTYFQNEAQLDKSGLPSDRFFAERPEGSVSTLKIQRTQQEDSAVYLCASSPYNANYGYTFGSGTRLTVV.

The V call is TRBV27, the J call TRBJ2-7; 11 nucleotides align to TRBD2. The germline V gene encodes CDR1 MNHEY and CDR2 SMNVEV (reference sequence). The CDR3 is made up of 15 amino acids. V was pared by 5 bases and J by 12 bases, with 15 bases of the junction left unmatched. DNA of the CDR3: TGTGCCAGCAGTCAATGGGCTAGCGGGAGGTCCGCGCCGTACTTC. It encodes CASSQWASGRSAPYF.